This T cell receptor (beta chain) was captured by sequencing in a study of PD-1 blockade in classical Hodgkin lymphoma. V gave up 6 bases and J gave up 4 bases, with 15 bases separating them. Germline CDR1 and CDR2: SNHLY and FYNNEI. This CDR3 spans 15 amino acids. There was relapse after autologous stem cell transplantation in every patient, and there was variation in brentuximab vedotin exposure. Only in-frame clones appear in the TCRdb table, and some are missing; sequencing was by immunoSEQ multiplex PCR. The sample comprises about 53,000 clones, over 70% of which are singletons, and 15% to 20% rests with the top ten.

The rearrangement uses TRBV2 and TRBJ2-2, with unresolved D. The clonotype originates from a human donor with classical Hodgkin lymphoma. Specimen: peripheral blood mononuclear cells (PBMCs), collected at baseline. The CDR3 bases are TGTGCCAGCAGACTCTCGTTCATGGGCACCGGGGAGCTGTTTTTT. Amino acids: CASRLSFMGTGELFF.